The 20 T cell receptor beta chains given below trace back to one sample, sequenced in a study of T cell responses to AZD1222 COVID-19 vaccine (dated by TCRdb to the early 2020s). The library was obtained by the immunoSEQ multiplex PCR assay. As stored in TCRdb, this immuneACCESS dataset retains in-frame rearrangements with V and J assigned. A fraction of the clones does not appear; measured against another copy, unresolved V genes explain less than half of the discrepancy, and the remainder lacks a known reason. The sample table contains about 100,000 clones; only one count was recorded for about 89% of them. Around 3.8% of the sample belongs to the ten largest clones. The sample's time point, from its label and the paper: baseline before first vaccination. Taken with the paper, the label for treatment or condition translates to: meningococcal conjugate vaccine given as trial control. The sequencing used peripheral blood, collected on day 0 of MenACWY control vaccination. Every receptor here comes from an adult in good health.

The rearrangement uses TRBV6-2 or TRBV6-3 and TRBJ1-1, with 9 bases aligning to TRBD1. Germline-derived CDR1 and CDR2 are MNHEY and SVGEGT. The ends lost 6 bases at V and 0 bases at J; junction bases unmatched: 17. The CDR3 extends over 19 amino acids. The CDR3 DNA sequence: TGTGCCAGCAGCCGGCCCCGGGGAGGACAGGGGATAATGAACACTGAAGCTTTCTTT. This gives the protein CASSRPRGGQGIMNTEAFF.

The V call is TRBV28, the J call TRBJ1-1; D is uncertain. V was trimmed by 6 bases and J by 2 bases, leaving 19 bases between them. The CDR3 contains 16 residues. CDR1 MDHEN and CDR2 SYDVKM come from the germline V gene. Here the CDR3 reads CASRQAPSLGNTEAFF. The CDR3 DNA reads TGTGCCAGCAGGCAAGCCCCCAGCCTCGGCAACACTGAAGCTTTCTTT.

A single count supports this clone. The V and J genes are TRBV11-2 and TRBJ2-3; the D is unclear. There are 14 residues in the CDR3. Trimming left V 0 bases short and J 2 bases short, with 6 bases between. Germline CDR1 and CDR2: SGHAT and FQNNGV. The CDR3 here is CASSLDRSTDTQYF. The CDR3 DNA sequence: TGTGCCAGCAGCTTAGATCGGTCCACAGATACGCAGTATTTT.

To note about this clone: Different DNA sequences within this sample yield the same CDR3. V and J are TRBV18 and TRBJ1-1; the D is unclear. There are 14 residues in the CDR3. Germline V CDR1 and CDR2: KGHSH, LQKENI. V shed 6 bases and J shed 2 bases, with 13 bases lying between them. This CDR3 is CASSPSTGNTEAFF. Here the CDR3 DNA reads TGTGCCAGCTCTCCCAGTACCGGCAACACTGAAGCTTTCTTT.

This clone was seen just once. The chain links TRBV28 to TRBJ2-1, with 10 nucleotides matching TRBD2. The V gene's germline CDR1 is MDHEN and CDR2 SYDVKM. The CDR3 is 17 residues long. Unmatched junction bases numbered 9, after V lost 3 bases and J lost 4 bases. The CDR3 nucleotides are TGTGCCAGCAGTTTTTCCCCTAAGCGGGGGGGATACAATGAGCAGTTCTTC. Translating it yields CASSFSPKRGGYNEQFF.

The V and J genes are TRBV10-3 and TRBJ2-7, with D perhaps matching TRBD1 or TRBD2 (5 bases each). V was clipped by 8 bases and J by 0 bases, with 11 bases between them. This CDR3 comprises 13 residues. Germline CDR1 reads ENHRY; CDR2 reads SYGVKD. The CDR3 sequence is CAIHRDDSYEQYF. CDR3 sequence (DNA): TGTGCCATCCACCGGGACGACTCCTACGAGCAGTACTTC.

The J gene is TRBJ2-5, the V gene TRBV28; 12 bases map to TRBD2. The CDR3 is made up of 16 amino acids. V was clipped by 5 bases and J by 9 bases; unmatched bases: 13. The V gene's germline CDR1 is MDHEN and CDR2 SYDVKM. CDR3 sequence: CASSPPGTSGPKAQYF. CDR3 nucleotide sequence: TGTGCCAGCAGTCCTCCCGGGACTAGCGGGCCGAAGGCCCAGTACTTC.

J is TRBJ1-3 and V is TRBV5-1; 8 bases map to TRBD1. This CDR3 has 13 residues. V lost 4 bases to trimming and J lost 8 bases; unmatched junction nucleotides: 5. From germline, CDR1 is SGHRS and CDR2 YFSETQ. DNA for the CDR3: TGCGCCAGCAGCAGACAGGGGTCGGACACCATATATTTT. Its translation is CASSRQGSDTIYF. Full variable domain (outside the CDR3, taken from reference TRBV5-1 and TRBJ1-3): KAGVTQTPRYLIKTRGQQVTLSCSPISGHRSVSWYQQTPGQGLQFLFEYFSETQRNKGNFPGRFSGRQFSNSRSEMNVSTLELGDSALYLCASSRQGSDTIYFGEGSWLTVV.

The V gene is TRBV10-3, the J gene TRBJ2-2; 7 bases agree with TRBD2. CDR3 length equals 13 residues. From germline, CDR1 is ENHRY and CDR2 SYGVKD. The V gene end was trimmed by 6 bases and the J gene end by 6 bases; junction bases not matched to a gene: 4. CDR3 in amino acids: CAIRSRESGELFF. The CDR3 DNA reads as TGTGCCATCAGGTCGCGGGAGTCCGGGGAGCTGTTTTTT.

This clone is a singleton in its sample. The V call is TRBV3-1 (or the pseudogene TRBV3-2), the J call TRBJ2-3, with D hard to call. Per the germline V gene, CDR1 is LGHDT and CDR2 is YNNKEL (reference sequence). CDR3 length: 14 amino acids. V lost 3 bases and J 6 bases, leaving 13 bases between the germline ends. As DNA, the CDR3 is TGTGCCAGCAGCCATCGTTCGGGTCTGGATACGCAGTATTTT. The encoded protein is CASSHRSGLDTQYF.

The chain carries TRBV27 and TRBJ2-2; no definite D call. CDR1 is MNHEY and CDR2 is SMNVEV in the germline V gene (reference sequence). Trimming took 5 bases from V and 2 from J, leaving 6 bases between them. This CDR3 has 13 amino acids. CDR3: CASSPHNTGELFF. CDR3 bases: TGTGCCAGCAGTCCCCACAACACCGGGGAGCTGTTTTTT.

This clone was seen just once. The genes are TRBV19 and TRBJ2-2; D unresolved. Trimming cost V 10 bases and J 0 bases, with 12 bases left between them. CDR3 size: 14 residues. Germline V gives CDR1 LNHDA, CDR2 SQIVND (reference sequence). CDR3 protein: CATHERTNTGELFF. The CDR3, as DNA: TGTGCCACACACGAGCGAACGAACACCGGGGAGCTGTTTTTT.

The chain links TRBV28 to TRBJ1-2; D uncertain. CDR3 length equals 14 residues. V lost 1 base, J lost 7 bases, and 13 bases lay in between. From germline, CDR1 is MDHEN and CDR2 SYDVKM. This chain's CDR3 is CASSLSGWSFGYTF. CDR3 bases: TGTGCCAGCAGTTTATCGGGCTGGTCTTTTGGCTACACCTTC.

The J gene is TRBJ2-7, the V gene TRBV7-9; tentative D call: TRBD1 (5 bases). Germline V gene sequence: CDR1 SEHNR, CDR2 FQNEAQ (reference sequence). The CDR3 is made up of 14 amino acids. The V end lost 5 bases, the J end lost 3 bases, and 14 bases lay between the germline ends. CDR3 amino acids: CASSLRELIYEQYF. The CDR3 DNA is TGTGCCAGCAGCCTCAGGGAACTAATCTACGAGCAGTACTTC.

The chain combines TRBV15 with TRBJ1-2, with D tentatively TRBD1 (6 bases). The CDR3 totals 15 residues. The germline V gene has CDR1 LNHNV and CDR2 YYDKDF (reference sequence). Trimming shortened V by 0 bases and J by 2 bases, and 10 bases separated the two germline ends. The CDR3 DNA follows: TGTGCCACCAGCAGAGAGAACAGGGCCAACTATGGCTACACCTTC. Translating it yields CATSRENRANYGYTF.

The chain joins TRBV4-1 to TRBJ2-7, with TRBD2 matching 7 bases. The CDR3 runs 14 residues. CDR1 is MGHRA, CDR2 YSYEKL, per germline. Unmatched junction bases numbered 6, after V lost 3 bases and J lost 4 bases. The CDR3 DNA sequence: TGCGCCAGCAGCCAGAGGCTAGCGGATTACGAGCAGTACTTC. It specifies CASSQRLADYEQYF.

The chain couples TRBV7-2 to TRBJ1-1, with 7 bases lining up with TRBD1. Germline V gene lookup returns CDR1 SGHTA and CDR2 FQGNSA. V trimming: 4 bases; J trimming: 6 bases; junction bases outside the gene matches: 11. This CDR3 comprises 15 residues. Here the CDR3 reads CASSSLTGYVAEAFF. For the CDR3, the DNA is TGTGCCAGCAGCTCCCTGACAGGGTACGTCGCTGAAGCTTTCTTT. Combining the CDR3 with reference TRBV7-2 and TRBJ1-1 gives the whole variable domain GAGVSQSPSNKVTEKGKDVELRCDPISGHTALYWYRQSLGQGLEFLIYFQGNSAPDKSGLPSDRFSAERTGGSVSTLTIQRTQQEDSAVYLCASSSLTGYVAEAFFGQGTRLTVV.

This chain uses TRBV6-2 or TRBV6-3 with TRBJ1-1; possibly TRBD1 for D (5 bases). This CDR3 spans 15 amino acids. V lost 6 bases and J lost 0, with 14 bases in between. From germline, CDR1 is MNHEY and CDR2 SVGEGT. This chain's CDR3 is CASSQGWTVNTEAFF. The CDR3 bases are TGTGCCAGCAGCCAGGGATGGACGGTGAACACTGAAGCTTTCTTT.

The table lists this clone with a count of one. The J gene is TRBJ1-5, the V gene TRBV19; D is unclear. CDR1 and CDR2 from the germline V gene are LNHDA and SQIVND (reference sequence). With 5 bases removed from V and 7 bases from J, the gap between germline ends came to 9 bases. CDR3 size: 12 residues. The DNA for the CDR3 is TGTGCCAGTAGTCGGTGGGGACAGCCCCAGCATTTT. Encoded protein: CASSRWGQPQHF.

The genes are TRBV27 and TRBJ2-5; TRBD2 might be the D (5 bases). Germline CDR1 and CDR2: MNHEY and SMNVEV (reference sequence). The CDR3 is made up of 14 amino acids. The V gene lost 6 bases and the J gene lost 5 bases, with 16 bases spanning the gap. CDR3 sequence reads: CASSSREGRETQYF. Here the CDR3 DNA reads TGTGCCAGCAGCTCCCGCGAGGGTCGGGAGACCCAGTACTTC.